The clone carrying this TCR beta chain showed up just a few times. TCRdb fed the PCR reads into MiXCR, producing one record per CDR3 protein. Among 55,000 to 75,000 distinct CDR3 sequences listed, approximately 17% were seen once. This sample is drawn from a study of molecular identifiers for immune sequencing clone quantification. The CDR3 loop spans 15 amino acids. V shed 0 bases and J shed 3 bases, with 12 bases lying between them. Per the germline V gene, CDR1 is LGHNA and CDR2 is YSLEER. The chain couples TRBV4-3 to TRBJ2-7, with D perhaps TRBD2 (6 bases). The TCR sequence derives from a human donor in good health. Some libraries in this study had Jurkat cell RNA spiked in. Sequenced material: naive CD8+ T cells from blood, with Jurkat cell RNA spiked in. Subset reported: FACS-sorted CD8+CD4-CCR7+CD45RA+ naive T cells. This CDR3 reads CASSQDLGGSYEQYF. The DNA for the CDR3 is TGCGCCAGCAGCCAAGATCTGGGGGGAAGCTACGAGCAGTACTTC.